Sequencing of this T cell receptor beta chain was carried out in a study of blood T cell repertoires in COVID-19. Study-level information: The origin of the acute and convalescent COVID-19 samples was the United States, Italy and Spain. T cells, B-cell-depleted T cells, or PBMCs supplied cDNA or gDNA.

In the original processing: It was from reference gene primer amplification that nucleated cell counts were estimated. Only in-frame clones appear in the TCRdb table, and some are missing; sequencing was by immunoSEQ multiplex PCR. From that table come the V and J calls and clone size; the DNA was used to work out D and trimming. The sample has 90,000 to 110,000 clones, over 80% seen once; the top ten hold about 20%. Germline-derived CDR1 and CDR2 are MNHNY and SVGAGI (reference sequence). This CDR3 spans 12 amino acids. Trimming stripped 6 bases from V and 8 bases from J, with 13 bases between. This chain connects TRBV6-6 to TRBJ1-2, with D uncertain. This receptor was obtained from an older woman with acute or convalescent COVID-19. Specimen: peripheral blood. CDR3: CASRGTTRGYTF. CDR3 coding DNA: TGTGCCAGCAGAGGTACTACCCGGGGCTACACCTTC.